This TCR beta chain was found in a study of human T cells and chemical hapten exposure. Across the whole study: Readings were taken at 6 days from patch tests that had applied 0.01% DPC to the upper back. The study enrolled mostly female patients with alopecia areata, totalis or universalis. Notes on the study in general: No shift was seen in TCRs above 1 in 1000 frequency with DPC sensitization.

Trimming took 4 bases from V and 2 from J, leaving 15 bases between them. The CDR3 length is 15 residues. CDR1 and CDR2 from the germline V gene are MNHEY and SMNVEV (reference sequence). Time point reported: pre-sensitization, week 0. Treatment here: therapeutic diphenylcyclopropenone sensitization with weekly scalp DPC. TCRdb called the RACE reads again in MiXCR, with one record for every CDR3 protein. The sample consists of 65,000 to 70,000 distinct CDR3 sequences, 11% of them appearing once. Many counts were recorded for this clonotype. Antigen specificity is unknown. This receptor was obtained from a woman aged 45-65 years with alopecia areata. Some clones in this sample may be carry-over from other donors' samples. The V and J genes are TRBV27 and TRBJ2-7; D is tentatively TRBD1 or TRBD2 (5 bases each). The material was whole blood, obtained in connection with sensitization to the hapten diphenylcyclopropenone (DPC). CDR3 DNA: TGTGCCAGCAGTTCTGATCCGGGACCGCCCTACGAGCAGTACTTC. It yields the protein CASSSDPGPPYEQYF.